What follows are 17 T cell receptor beta chains derived from one specimen sequenced in a study of blood T cell repertoires in COVID-19. Here immunoSEQ multiplex PCR was the method, and the copy in TCRdb shows in-frame clones only, minus some. This sample carries 150,000 to 190,000 clones, 70% to 90% of them seen once, and the ten largest clones take 8.3%. Sequencing input: peripheral blood. Source of these receptors: a woman aged 55-69 years with COVID-19, enrolled during active disease.

The chain carries TRBV29-1 and TRBJ1-1; TRBD1 might be the D (6 bases). CDR1 and CDR2 from the germline V gene are SQVTM and ANQGSEA. This CDR3 is 13 amino acids long. V gave up 6 bases and J gave up 1 base, with 12 bases separating them. The CDR3 protein is CSVQEGGNTEAFF. The CDR3 DNA is TGCAGCGTACAGGAAGGGGGGAACACTGAAGCTTTCTTT.

This chain connects TRBV24-1 to TRBJ2-5; D gene unclear. Trimming stripped 3 bases from V and 1 base from J, with 8 bases between. Germline V CDR1 and CDR2: KGHDR, SFDVKD. CDR3 length: 14 residues. The CDR3: CATSDAEFQETQYF. The CDR3 nucleotides read TGTGCCACCAGTGATGCAGAATTCCAAGAGACCCAGTACTTC.

The DNA of the CDR3 is TGTGCCACCAGCCAGTATAGCAATCAGCCCCAGCATTTT. Translated: CATSQYSNQPQHF. V is TRBV24-1 and J is TRBJ1-5; D remains ambiguous. The V end lost 7 bases, the J end lost 0 bases, and 6 bases lay between the germline ends. CDR3 length equals 13 residues. Germline lookup yields CDR1 KGHDR and CDR2 SFDVKD.

The V gene is TRBV30, the J gene TRBJ1-2; 9 positions agree with TRBD1. The CDR3 is 16 residues long. CDR1 is GTSNPN and CDR2 is SVGIG in the germline V gene (reference sequence). V shed 0 bases, J shed 7 bases, and the junction held 12 bases outside the gene matches. The DNA of the CDR3 is TGTGCCTGGAGTGTAAGGGGGGGACAGGGAAAATCTGGCTACACCTTC. Translating gives CAWSVRGGQGKSGYTF.

This clone was seen a single time. V and J are TRBV7-3 and TRBJ2-1; TRBD1 aligns across 11 bases. The V gene end was trimmed by 2 bases and the J gene end by 6 bases; junction bases not matched to a gene: 3. The CDR3 is made up of 15 amino acids. From germline, CDR1 is SGHTA and CDR2 FQGTGA. CDR3 region: CASSLGTGGFNEQFF. The CDR3 DNA reads as TGTGCCAGCAGCTTAGGGACAGGGGGATTCAATGAGCAGTTCTTC.

The chain recombines TRBV18 with TRBJ1-1; a weak D match, TRBD1 (5 bases). This CDR3 is 15 amino acids long. V was shortened by 4 bases and J by 5 bases, with 17 bases between the two germline ends. The V gene's germline CDR1 is KGHSH and CDR2 LQKENI. In DNA, the CDR3 is TGTGCCAGCTCACACCGAAGGGGTGATGGGACTGAAGCTTTCTTT. This translates into CASSHRRGDGTEAFF.

This clone was observed a single time. The chain uses TRBV3-1 (or the pseudogene TRBV3-2) and TRBJ1-2; D ambiguous. V was shortened by 3 bases and J by 1 base, with 6 bases between the two germline ends. The CDR3 sequence is 13 residues long. CDR1 and CDR2 from the germline V gene are LGHDT and YNNKEL (reference sequence). The CDR3: CASSQNINYGYTF. The CDR3 region has the DNA TGTGCCAGCAGCCAGAACATTAACTATGGCTACACCTTC.

J is TRBJ1-5 and V is TRBV12-3 or TRBV12-4, with D possibly TRBD1 on 5 matching bases. The V and J ends lost 6 bases and 5 bases respectively, with 11 bases between them. This CDR3 has 13 amino acids. The CDR3 loop is CASSLRVYQPQHF. Here the CDR3 DNA reads TGTGCCAGCAGCCTCAGGGTATATCAGCCCCAGCATTTT.

There are a few counts of this clone. The CDR3 here is CASSLGGLSGANVLTF. The CDR3 DNA is TGCGCCAGCAGCTTGGGGGGACTGTCTGGGGCCAACGTCCTGACTTTC. The chain recombines TRBV5-1 with TRBJ2-6; possible D gene TRBD2, 6 bases. Germline CDR1 reads SGHRS; CDR2 reads YFSETQ. This CDR3 contains 16 residues. V lost 0 bases to trimming and J lost 1 base, with 8 bases between them.

This chain links TRBV5-1 with TRBJ1-3; D is unresolved. The germline V and J ends were trimmed by 3 bases and 0 bases, with 13 bases remaining between them. The CDR3 contains 16 residues. The germline V gene has CDR1 SGHRS and CDR2 YFSETQ. The CDR3: CASSSGIQRSGNTIYF. Here the CDR3 DNA reads TGCGCCAGCAGCTCCGGGATCCAACGCTCTGGAAACACCATATATTTT.

The J gene is TRBJ1-1, the V gene TRBV9; D ambiguous. Trimming stripped 0 bases from V and 2 bases from J, with 8 bases between. CDR3 length: 14 residues. The germline V gene encodes CDR1 SGDLS and CDR2 YYNGEE. The CDR3 protein is CASSVVPSNTEAFF. CDR3 nucleotide sequence: TGTGCCAGCAGCGTAGTTCCCTCCAACACTGAAGCTTTCTTT.

The genes are TRBV7-9 and TRBJ1-4; possible D gene TRBD1, 5 bases. The CDR3 is 15 residues long. Trimming took off 4 bases at V and 3 bases at J, with 12 bases between the two ends. Germline CDR1 and CDR2: SEHNR and FQNEAQ (reference sequence). CDR3 sequence (DNA): TGTGCCAGCAGCTCCCCCGAGACAGCTAATGAAAAACTGTTTTTT. This translates into CASSSPETANEKLFF.

This clone occurred a few times. The chain joins TRBV7-9 to TRBJ1-5, with D unclear. Germline V gene sequence: CDR1 SEHNR, CDR2 FQNEAQ (reference sequence). V lost 0 bases to trimming and J lost 4 bases, with 16 bases between them. This CDR3 contains 17 residues. For the CDR3, the DNA is TGTGCCAGCAGCTTAGCGATGAGCACATCGGGGAATCAGCCCCAGCATTTT. Translated, it gives CASSLAMSTSGNQPQHF.

This chain joins TRBV30 and TRBJ1-4, with D possibly being TRBD1 (5 bases). CDR3 length: 15 residues. Germline assignment: CDR1 GTSNPN and CDR2 SVGIG (reference sequence). Between the trimmed V and J ends, which lost 3 bases and 0 bases, there was a span of 11 bases. The CDR3: CAWRRGRATNEKLFF. CDR3 in DNA: TGTGCCTGGAGGCGGGGACGGGCAACTAATGAAAAACTGTTTTTT.

The V call is TRBV7-2, the J call TRBJ2-5; 8 bases are shared with TRBD2. CDR1 is SGHTA and CDR2 is FQGNSA in the germline V gene. CDR3 size: 13 residues. V dropped 8 bases and J dropped 4; count of bases not matched to a gene: 6. CDR3 residues: CASALAGRETQYF. Here the CDR3 DNA reads TGTGCCAGCGCGTTAGCGGGGAGAGAGACCCAGTACTTC.

V and J are TRBV6-5 and TRBJ2-5, with D possibly TRBD1 on 5 matching bases. Germline V gene data show CDR1 as MNHEY and CDR2 as SVGAGI. V was clipped by 5 bases and J by 2 bases, with 15 bases between them. The CDR3 length is 15 residues. CDR3 DNA sequence: TGTGCCAGCAGTCCCGAGACAGCCATACAAGAGACCCAGTACTTC. The encoded protein is CASSPETAIQETQYF.

The chain links TRBV27 to TRBJ2-1, with 8 bases matching TRBD2. Germline V gene data show CDR1 as MNHEY and CDR2 as SMNVEV (reference sequence). The CDR3 length is 17 residues. J was trimmed by 5 bases and V by 3 bases; bases with no gene match: 12. The CDR3: CASSFRAGGRIDNEQFF. The CDR3 DNA reads as TGTGCCAGCAGTTTCCGGGCGGGGGGCCGAATTGACAATGAGCAGTTCTTC.